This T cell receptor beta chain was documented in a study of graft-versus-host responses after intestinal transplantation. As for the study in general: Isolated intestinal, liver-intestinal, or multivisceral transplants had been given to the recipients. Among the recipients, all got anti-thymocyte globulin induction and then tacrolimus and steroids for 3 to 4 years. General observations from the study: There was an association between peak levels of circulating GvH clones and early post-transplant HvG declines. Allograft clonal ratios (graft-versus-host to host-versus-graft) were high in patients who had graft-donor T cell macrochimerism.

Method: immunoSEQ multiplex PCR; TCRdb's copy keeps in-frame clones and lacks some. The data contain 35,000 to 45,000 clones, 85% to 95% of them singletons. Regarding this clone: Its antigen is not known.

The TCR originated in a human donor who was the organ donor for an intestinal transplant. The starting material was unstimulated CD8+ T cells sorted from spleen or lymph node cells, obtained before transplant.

The CDR3 DNA follows: TGTGCCAGCGGCGCCCCTAGCGGGGGGGCCTTGTGGACGCAGTATTTT. Protein: CASGAPSGGALWTQYF. The chain uses TRBV2 and TRBJ2-3; 12 positions match TRBD2. The CDR3 has 16 residues. Germline V lookup: CDR1 SNHLY, CDR2 FYNNEI. V trimming: 8 bases; J trimming: 9 bases; junction bases outside the gene matches: 15.